This T cell receptor beta chain came from a study of blood T cell repertoires in COVID-19. About the research overall: Sites in the United States, Italy and Spain provided acute and convalescent COVID-19 samples.

Authors' analysis steps: The authors estimated nucleated cell counts from reference gene primer amplification. Data came from immunoSEQ multiplex PCR; TCRdb stores just in-frame clones and leaves some out. D and trimming come from the DNA, and the V and J calls and clone size come from that table. The sample holds approximately 350,000 clones, under 95% seen once. The germline V gene encodes CDR1 MNHEY and CDR2 SVGAGI. V lost 6 bases and J lost 6; bases outside the gene matches: 7. The CDR3 sequence is 14 residues long. The chain joins TRBV6-5 to TRBJ1-1; 10 bases fit TRBD1. The receptor was derived from a young woman who had recovered from COVID-19. The sample consisted of peripheral blood. The CDR3 protein is CASSHTTGGSEAFF. DNA for the CDR3: TGTGCCAGCAGCCATACGACAGGGGGCTCTGAAGCTTTCTTT.